Below are 27 T cell receptor beta chains sequenced from a single sample in a study of OX40 agonist ivuxolimab in advanced cancers. The data were produced by immunoSEQ multiplex PCR, yet TCRdb's version contains in-frame clones alone and is incomplete. Seen here are 80,000 or so clones, 84% observed once, and the top ten hold approximately 25%. This specimen was CD4+ or CD8+ T cells sorted from blood, taken in a trial of the OX40 agonist ivuxolimab. The receptors originated from an adult with an advanced solid tumor such as melanoma, head and neck, liver or kidney cancer.

V usage is TRBV7-9 and J usage is TRBJ2-1; possible D gene TRBD1, 6 bases. This CDR3 is 17 amino acids long. The V end was cut by 4 bases, the J end by 6 bases, with 22 bases between. Germline V gene lookup returns CDR1 SEHNR and CDR2 FQNEAQ (reference sequence). The CDR3: CASSSGAGVSWGNEQFF. The CDR3 nucleotides are TGTGCCAGCAGCTCTGGGGCAGGGGTCTCTTGGGGCAATGAGCAGTTCTTC.

The chain joins TRBV19 to TRBJ2-5; 8 nucleotides align to TRBD2. Germline loops: CDR1 LNHDA, CDR2 SQIVND (reference sequence). The CDR3 length is 14 residues. The V gene end was trimmed by 7 bases and the J gene end by 2 bases; junction bases not matched to a gene: 6. In DNA, the CDR3 is TGTGCCAGTAATCGCGGGAGGACACAAGAGACCCAGTACTTC. Its translation: CASNRGRTQETQYF.

The V call is TRBV30, the J call TRBJ2-2; D not certain. The ends were cut back, 4 bases at V and 1 base at J, with 7 bases in the middle. The CDR3 length is 13 residues. From germline, CDR1 is GTSNPN and CDR2 SVGIG (reference sequence). CDR3 protein: CAWTPGNTGELFF. DNA of the CDR3: TGTGCCTGGACGCCAGGGAACACCGGGGAGCTGTTTTTT.

The chain combines TRBV19 with TRBJ2-2, with 7 bases fitting TRBD1. Germline V gene sequence: CDR1 LNHDA, CDR2 SQIVND (reference sequence). The CDR3 consists of 16 residues. V was clipped by 6 bases and J by 3 bases; unmatched bases: 10. CDR3: CASRDLGGMDTGELFF. In DNA, the CDR3 is TGTGCCAGTAGAGACCTAGGGGGCATGGACACCGGGGAGCTGTTTTTT.

This sequence joins TRBV19 and TRBJ1-2; the D is unclear. The CDR3 totals 13 residues. Per germline, CDR1 LNHDA and CDR2 SQIVND (reference sequence). V was trimmed by 3 bases and J by 5 bases, leaving 10 bases between them. In DNA form, the CDR3 reads TGTGCCAGTAGTATCAGCTGGGATTATGGCTACACCTTC. This translates into CASSISWDYGYTF. The variable domain in full, completed from reference TRBV19 and TRBJ1-2, reads DGGITQSPKYLFRKEGQNVTLSCEQNLNHDAMYWYRQDPGQGLRLIYYSQIVNDFQKGDIAEGYSVSREKKESFPLTVTSAQKNPTAFYLCASSISWDYGYTFGSGTRLTVV.

In the case of this clone: A junction end diverges from the germline sequence, so it may reflect a read error. V is TRBV6-1 and J is TRBJ1-5; 7 bases map to TRBD1. The CDR3 runs to 15 residues. Looked up from germline, CDR1 is MNHNS and CDR2 is SASEGT. The CDR3 DNA is TGTGCCAGCACCCCGGGAGGGGGCGGCAATCAGTCCCAGCATTTT. Translating gives CASTPGGGGNQSQHF.

The chain recombines TRBV6-6 with TRBJ2-5; the match to TRBD2 covers 12 bases. Germline V gene lookup returns CDR1 MNHNY and CDR2 SVGAGI (reference sequence). Trimming removed 5 bases from V and 5 bases from J; junction bases left unmatched: 6. The CDR3 loop spans 15 amino acids. CDR3 sequence (DNA): TGTGCCAGCAGTCCTAGCGGGGGGGCCCGCGAGACCCAGTACTTC. Its translation is CASSPSGGARETQYF.

The chain couples TRBV18 to TRBJ2-1; TRBD2 agrees at 10 bases. The ends lost 2 bases at V and 9 bases at J; junction bases unmatched: 7. CDR1 is KGHSH, CDR2 LQKENI, per germline. The CDR3 spans 15 residues. The CDR3 DNA is TGTGCCAGCTCACCAAGGAGCGGGGGGGCTCGTGAGCAGTTCTTC. This gives the protein CASSPRSGGAREQFF.

In DNA, the CDR3 is TGTGCCAGCCAGGCTCCTAGCGGAGGTACCTACGAGCAGTACTTC. This encodes CASQAPSGGTYEQYF. This chain connects TRBV27 to TRBJ2-7; TRBD2 matches 7 bases. This CDR3 contains 15 residues. CDR1 MNHEY and CDR2 SMNVEV come from the germline V gene (reference sequence). V trimming: 8 bases; J trimming: 2 bases; junction bases outside the gene matches: 12.

The rearrangement links TRBV5-1 to TRBJ2-2, with TRBD1 matching over 9 bases. The CDR3 totals 16 residues. V trimming: 4 bases; J trimming: 1 base; junction bases outside the gene matches: 5. Germline loops: CDR1 SGHRS, CDR2 YFSETQ. DNA for the CDR3: TGCGCCAGCAGCCGCGGGACAGGGAAGAACACCGGGGAGCTGTTTTTT. Protein: CASSRGTGKNTGELFF.

Regarding this clone: This sample also contains other DNA sequences that code for the same CDR3. The chain links TRBV6-1 to TRBJ1-1, with D perhaps TRBD1 (6 bases). The germline gives CDR1 MNHNS, CDR2 SASEGT. Trimming took 2 bases from V and 4 from J, leaving 8 bases between them. The CDR3 sequence is 13 residues long. The CDR3 loop reads CASSERGFTEAFF. The DNA of the CDR3 is TGTGCCAGCAGTGAAAGGGGGTTCACTGAAGCTTTCTTT.

In its sample, this clone was seen a few times. The chain links TRBV4-3 to TRBJ1-5; D remains ambiguous. Germline loops: CDR1 LGHNA, CDR2 YSLEER. Trimming took 0 bases from V and 7 from J, leaving 7 bases between them. This CDR3 contains 13 residues. This CDR3 is CASSQDLAQPQHF. The CDR3 coding sequence is TGCGCCAGCAGCCAAGACCTGGCGCAGCCCCAGCATTTT.

This clone appeared a single time. The V gene is TRBV27, the J gene TRBJ1-5, with TRBD1 as a possible D gene (5 bases). Germline V lookup: CDR1 MNHEY, CDR2 SMNVEV (reference sequence). The CDR3 spans 14 residues. V lost 2 bases to trimming and J lost 2 bases, with 7 bases between them. The CDR3: CASSLVRGNQPQHF. The CDR3 DNA reads TGTGCCAGCAGTTTAGTCAGGGGCAATCAGCCCCAGCATTTT.

The sample holds a few counts of this clone. The chain couples TRBV29-1 to TRBJ1-4; D gene uncertain. The germline V gene encodes CDR1 SQVTM and CDR2 ANQGSEA. The CDR3 totals 14 residues. Trimming stripped 3 bases from V and 7 bases from J, with 15 bases between. The CDR3, as DNA: TGCAGCGTTGATTCCGGGTCTCGAGCTGAAAAACTGTTTTTT. The encoded protein is CSVDSGSRAEKLFF. Using reference TRBV29-1 and TRBJ1-4 for the parts outside the CDR3, the full variable domain is SAVISQKPSRDICQRGTSLTIQCQVDSQVTMMFWYRQQPGQSLTLIATANQGSEATYESGFVIDKFPISRPNLTFSTLTVSNMSPEDSSIYLCSVDSGSRAEKLFFGSGTQLSVL.

The chain uses TRBV29-1 and TRBJ1-1; 8 bases line up with TRBD1. The CDR3 consists of 16 residues. CDR1 is SQVTM, CDR2 ANQGSEA, per germline. With 5 bases clipped from V and 8 bases from J, the junction kept 19 bases outside the gene matches. The CDR3 DNA sequence: TGCAGCGTTCCGAAGGGGCAGGGGGCCGTGGCGAACGAAGCTTTCTTT. This gives the protein CSVPKGQGAVANEAFF.

This clone was observed a handful of times. The gene calls are TRBV6-1 and TRBJ2-1; D is ambiguous. This CDR3 comprises 14 residues. V was trimmed by 4 bases and J by 0 bases, leaving 7 bases between them. CDR1 is MNHNS, CDR2 SASEGT, per germline. This chain's CDR3 is CASSGPYSYNEQFF. The DNA of the CDR3 is TGTGCCAGCAGTGGGCCGTACTCCTACAATGAGCAGTTCTTC.

The V and J genes are TRBV5-4 and TRBJ1-2; D is uncertain. The CDR3 covers 16 residues. The V end lost 0 bases, the J end lost 7 bases, and 19 bases lay between the germline ends. Germline CDR1 reads SGHNT; CDR2 reads YYREEE (reference sequence). The CDR3 is CASSLVGGGGSSGYTF. CDR3 nucleotides: TGTGCCAGCAGCTTGGTAGGTGGTGGCGGTTCGAGTGGCTACACCTTC.

The chain carries TRBV7-9 and TRBJ2-1; tentatively, D is TRBD2 (6 bases). The CDR3 sequence is 14 residues long. V was clipped by 0 bases and J by 12 bases, with 15 bases between them. The germline V gene has CDR1 SEHNR and CDR2 FQNEAQ (reference sequence). CDR3 region: CASSLAGRSWAQFF. CDR3 bases: TGTGCCAGCAGCTTAGCGGGGAGGTCCTGGGCGCAGTTCTTC.

The chain employs TRBV6-1 and TRBJ2-7, with D unresolved. The CDR3 loop spans 13 amino acids. Germline V gene lookup returns CDR1 MNHNS and CDR2 SASEGT. Trimming left V 0 bases short and J 3 bases short, with 6 bases between. The DNA for the CDR3 is TGTGCCAGCAGTGAAGCAACGATCTACGAGCAGTACTTC. It is translated as CASSEATIYEQYF.

V usage is TRBV7-2 and J usage is TRBJ1-6; 8 bases are a match to TRBD1. From germline, CDR1 is SGHTA and CDR2 FQGNSA. J lost 0 bases, V lost 6 bases, and 7 bases had no gene match. The CDR3 spans 17 residues. For the CDR3, the DNA is TGTGCCAGCAGTACCACAGGGGGGAGCTCCTATAATTCACCCCTCCACTTT. It translates to CASSTTGGSSYNSPLHF.

V is TRBV5-6 and J is TRBJ2-3, with D possibly TRBD2 on 5 matching bases. CDR1 and CDR2 (germline): SGHDT, YYEEEE. V was clipped by 2 bases and J by 1 base, with 8 bases between them. CDR3 size: 14 residues. DNA for the CDR3: TGTGCCAGCAGCTTCCCCGGGGGCACAGATACGCAGTATTTT. Encoded protein: CASSFPGGTDTQYF.

The V and J genes are TRBV21-1 and TRBJ1-5; TRBD1 was called by the table and not checked on the DNA. TRBV21-1 is designated a pseudogene. This CDR3 has 19 amino acids. DNA for the CDR3: TGTGCCAGCATACCGGACAGGGGTTCGCCTATATGGAGCAATCAGCCCCAGCATTTT. Translating it yields CASIPDRGSPIWSNQPQHF.

The J gene is TRBJ2-3, the V gene TRBV18; D not resolved. With 4 bases removed from V and 0 bases from J, the gap between germline ends came to 8 bases. The CDR3 loop spans 14 amino acids. From germline, CDR1 is KGHSH and CDR2 LQKENI. Here the CDR3 DNA reads TGTGCCAGCTCACGAACGGACAGCACAGATACGCAGTATTTT. This encodes CASSRTDSTDTQYF.

This clone was counted many times. The chain has TRBV10-1 and TRBJ2-7; D perhaps matches TRBD1 (5 bases). The germline V gene has CDR1 WNHNN and CDR2 SYGVQD (reference sequence). V shed 4 bases and J shed 0 bases, with 7 bases lying between them. CDR3 length equals 13 residues. CDR3 sequence (DNA): TGCGCCAGCAGTGGGCAGGGCTCCTACGAGCAGTACTTC. This gives the protein CASSGQGSYEQYF.

Here the CDR3 reads CASSEAGSGEKLFF. The CDR3 nucleotides read TGTGCCAGCAGTGAGGCGGGCAGCGGTGAAAAACTGTTTTTT. The genes are TRBV25-1 and TRBJ1-4; D gene uncertain. The CDR3 extends over 14 amino acids. Trimming left V 3 bases short and J 7 bases short, with 12 bases between. Germline V gives CDR1 MGHDK, CDR2 SYGVNS.

As concerns this clone: Additional DNA sequences in this sample encode the identical CDR3. CDR3 nucleotide sequence: TGCGCCAGCACTGAGGGGCTCGAGCAGTACTTC. Its protein is CASTEGLEQYF. The rearrangement links TRBV5-1 to TRBJ2-7; D could derive from TRBD1 or TRBD2 (5 bases each). This CDR3 spans 11 amino acids. Germline V lookup: CDR1 SGHRS, CDR2 YFSETQ. V was trimmed by 6 bases and J by 6 bases, leaving 10 bases between them.

This chain links TRBV10-2 with TRBJ1-6, with 11 bases lining up with TRBD1. The ends lost 5 bases at V and 10 bases at J; junction bases unmatched: 7. The CDR3 is 15 amino acids. Germline V gives CDR1 WSHSY, CDR2 SAAADI. CDR3 sequence: CASSSGTGGSSPLHF. In nucleotides, the CDR3 is TGCGCCAGCAGTTCCGGGACAGGGGGTTCCTCACCCCTCCACTTT.